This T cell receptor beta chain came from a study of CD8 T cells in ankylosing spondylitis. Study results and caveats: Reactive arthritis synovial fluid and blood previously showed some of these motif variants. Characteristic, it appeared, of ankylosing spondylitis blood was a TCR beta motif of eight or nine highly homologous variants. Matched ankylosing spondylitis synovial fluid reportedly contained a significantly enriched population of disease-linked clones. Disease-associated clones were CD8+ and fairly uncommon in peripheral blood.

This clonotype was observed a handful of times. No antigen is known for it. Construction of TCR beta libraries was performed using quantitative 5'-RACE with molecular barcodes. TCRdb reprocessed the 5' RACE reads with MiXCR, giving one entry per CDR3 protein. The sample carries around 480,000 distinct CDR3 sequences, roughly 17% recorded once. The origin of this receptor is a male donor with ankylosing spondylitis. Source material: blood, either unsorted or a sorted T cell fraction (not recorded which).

The CDR3 bases are TGTGCCAGCACCCCAGCGGCGGGGGGGCTTAATACGCAGTATTTT. This translates into CASTPAAGGLNTQYF. The chain links TRBV7-2 to TRBJ2-3; TRBD2 aligns across 9 bases. The CDR3 runs 15 residues. Germline lookup yields CDR1 SGHTA and CDR2 FQGNSA. Trimming cost V 7 bases and J 7 bases; bases outside gene matches: 12.